A selection of T cell receptor beta chains follows, all from one sample in a study of beta chain features in type 1 diabetes. Clones were read by immunoSEQ multiplex PCR, and TCRdb kept only the in-frame ones, dropping some. Among 810,000 or so clones listed, 15% to 20% were seen once. What was sequenced was naive CD4+ T cells from blood. These receptors originate from a woman under 30 in good health. CDR3s include the opening cysteine and the closing phenylalanine or tryptophan. A D gene is named only where the DNA matches it firmly. Clone size, where shown, is once, few, many, or a class for clones that have expanded.

TRBD2	few	TRBV7-2	TRBJ2-7	TGTGCCAGCAGCTTACAGACTAGCGGGAGGGGAACCTACGAGCAGTACTTC	CASSLQTSGRGTYEQYF
NA	few	TRBV7-2	TRBJ2-7	TGTGCCAGCAGCTTAGGGCTAGCGCAAACCTACGAGCAGTACTTC	CASSLGLAQTYEQYF
TRBD2	NA	TRBV6-6	TRBJ2-7	TGTGCCAGCGGGGAGCGGGAGGGCTACGAGCAGTACTTC	CASGEREGYEQYF
NA	few	TRBV10-3	TRBJ2-7	TGTGCCATCAGTGAGTCGACGGGACGCTACGAGCAGTACTTC	CAISESTGRYEQYF
NA	few	TRBV21-1	TRBJ1-2	TGTGCCAGCAGCACGGACAGGGCGGAGGGGGTTTTAGGATATGGCTACACCTTC	CASSTDRAEGVLGYGYTF
NA	NA	TRBV5-5	TRBJ2-7	TGTGCCAGCAGCTTGAGGTACAGTCAGAACGAGCAGTACTTC	CASSLRYSQNEQYF
TRBD1	NA	TRBV7-2	TRBJ2-7	TGTGCCAGCAGCTTAACGGGCTCCAGGGGGTGGGAGCAGTACTTC	CASSLTGSRGWEQYF
TRBD2	few	TRBV18	TRBJ2-3	TGTGCCAGCTCACCTAGGACTAGATTGCCAGATACGCAGTATTTT	CASSPRTRLPDTQYF
NA	NA	TRBV27	TRBJ2-7	TGTGCCAGCATAACCGAGACTAACTCCTACGAGCAGTACTTC	CASITETNSYEQYF
NA	NA	TRBV6-5	TRBJ1-2	TGTGCCAGCAATCGGGAGACAAACTATGGCTACACCTTC	CASNRETNYGYTF
NA	few	TRBV7-2	TRBJ2-5	TGTGCCAGCAGCTTACGGGGCGAGACCCAGTACTTC	CASSLRGETQYF
TRBD1	few	TRBV28	TRBJ2-7	TGTGCCAGCACGGCAGGGGGCAACTACGAGCAGTACTTC	CASTAGGNYEQYF
TRBD2	few	TRBV27	TRBJ2-7	TGTGCCAGCAGTTTAATCCCCCTAGGGACTAGCGGGAGGAACGAGCAGTACTTC	CASSLIPLGTSGRNEQYF
TRBD1	few	TRBV19	TRBJ2-7	TGTGCCAGTAGTGCCGGAGACAGGGACTACGAGCAGTACTTC	CASSAGDRDYEQYF
TRBD1	NA	TRBV28	TRBJ1-1	TGTGCCAGCAGTGGGCTGACAGGGTTAGGAAGACGAGAAGCTTTCTTT	CASSGLTGLGRREAFF